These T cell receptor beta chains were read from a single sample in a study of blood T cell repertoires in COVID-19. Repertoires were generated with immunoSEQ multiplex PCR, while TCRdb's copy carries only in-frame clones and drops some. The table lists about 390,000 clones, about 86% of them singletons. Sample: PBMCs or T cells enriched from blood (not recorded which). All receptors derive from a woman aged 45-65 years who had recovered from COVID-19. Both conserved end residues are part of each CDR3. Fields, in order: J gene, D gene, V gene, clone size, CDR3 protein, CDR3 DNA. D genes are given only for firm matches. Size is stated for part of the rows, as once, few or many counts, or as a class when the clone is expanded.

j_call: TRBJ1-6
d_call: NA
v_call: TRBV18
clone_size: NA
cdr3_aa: CASSPDAGYNSPLHF
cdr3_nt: TGTGCCAGCTCACCAGATGCGGGTTATAATTCACCCCTCCACTTT

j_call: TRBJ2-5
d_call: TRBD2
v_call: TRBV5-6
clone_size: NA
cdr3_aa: CASSSSGGQETQYF
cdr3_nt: TGTGCCAGCAGCTCATCGGGGGGTCAAGAGACCCAGTACTTC

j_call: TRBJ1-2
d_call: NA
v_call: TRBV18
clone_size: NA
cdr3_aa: CASSPSPAGNYGYTF
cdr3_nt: TGTGCCAGCTCTCCATCCCCCGCGGGTAACTATGGCTACACCTTC

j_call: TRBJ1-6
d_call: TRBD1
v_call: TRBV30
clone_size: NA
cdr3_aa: CACIRGDSLNSPLHF
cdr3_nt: TGTGCCTGCATACGAGGGGACAGTTTGAATTCACCCCTCCACTTT

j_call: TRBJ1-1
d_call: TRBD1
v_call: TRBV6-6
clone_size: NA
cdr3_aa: CASTPDRGRTEAFF
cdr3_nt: TGTGCCAGCACCCCGGACAGGGGGCGCACTGAAGCTTTCTTT

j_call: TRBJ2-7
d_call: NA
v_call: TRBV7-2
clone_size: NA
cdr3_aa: CASSQLMSVVYEQYF
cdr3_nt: TGTGCCAGCAGCCAACTGATGAGTGTTGTCTACGAGCAGTACTTC

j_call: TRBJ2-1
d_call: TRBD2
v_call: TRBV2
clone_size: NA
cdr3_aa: CASSERGRLAGYNEQFF
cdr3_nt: TGTGCCAGCAGTGAACGGGGGAGACTAGCGGGGTACAATGAGCAGTTCTTC

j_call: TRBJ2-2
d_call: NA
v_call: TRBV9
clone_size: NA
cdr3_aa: CASSPLGGGAGGELFF
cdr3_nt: TGTGCCAGCAGCCCATTAGGTGGGGGGGCCGGCGGGGAGCTGTTTTTT

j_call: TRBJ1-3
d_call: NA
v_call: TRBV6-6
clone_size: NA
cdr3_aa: CASSYSGLHSGNTIYF
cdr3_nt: TGTGCCAGCAGTTACTCGGGCCTCCACTCTGGAAACACCATATATTTT

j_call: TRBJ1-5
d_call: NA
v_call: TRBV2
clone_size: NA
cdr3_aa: CASSPGHSNQPQHF
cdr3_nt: TGTGCCAGCAGTCCGGGACATAGCAATCAGCCCCAGCATTTT

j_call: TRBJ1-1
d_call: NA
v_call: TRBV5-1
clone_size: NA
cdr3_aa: CASSIRGGNTEAFF
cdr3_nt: TGCGCCAGCAGCATACGAGGGGGTAACACTGAAGCTTTCTTT

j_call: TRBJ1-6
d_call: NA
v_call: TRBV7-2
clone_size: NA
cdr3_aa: CASSPGQGWNSPLHF
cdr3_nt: TGTGCCAGCAGCCCTGGGCAGGGTTGGAATTCACCCCTCCACTTT

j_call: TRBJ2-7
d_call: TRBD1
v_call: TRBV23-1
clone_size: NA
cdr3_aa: CASSQSRDSSYEQYF
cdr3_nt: TGCGCCAGCAGTCAATCACGGGACAGCTCCTACGAGCAGTACTTC

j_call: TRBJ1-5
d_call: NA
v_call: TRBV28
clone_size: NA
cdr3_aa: CASSFEGADSNQPQHF
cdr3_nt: TGTGCCAGCAGTTTCGAGGGCGCCGATAGCAATCAGCCCCAGCATTTT

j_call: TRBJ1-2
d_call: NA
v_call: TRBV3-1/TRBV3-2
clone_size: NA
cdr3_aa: CASSQRVRGYGYTF
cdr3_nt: TGTGCCAGCAGCCAACGGGTTCGTGGGTATGGCTACACCTTC

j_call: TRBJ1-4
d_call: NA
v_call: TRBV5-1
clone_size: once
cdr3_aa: CASSPTRGDEKLFF
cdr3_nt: TGCGCCAGCAGCCCGACGCGCGGGGATGAAAAACTGTTTTTT

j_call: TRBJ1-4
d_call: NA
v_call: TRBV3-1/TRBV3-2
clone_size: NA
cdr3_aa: CASSQQGNEKLFF
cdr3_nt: TGTGCCAGCAGCCAACAGGGGAATGAAAAACTGTTTTTT

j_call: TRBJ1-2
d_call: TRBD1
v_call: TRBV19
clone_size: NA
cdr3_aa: CASSIMGTGGSYTF
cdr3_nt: TGTGCCAGTAGTATAATGGGGACAGGGGGAAGCTACACCTTC

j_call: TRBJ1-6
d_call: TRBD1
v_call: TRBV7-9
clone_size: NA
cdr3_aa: CASSSGQGGSPLHF
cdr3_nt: TGTGCCAGCAGCTCCGGACAGGGAGGCTCACCCCTCCACTTT

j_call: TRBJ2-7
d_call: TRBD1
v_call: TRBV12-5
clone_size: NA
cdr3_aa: CASGLVAGTGGHEQYF
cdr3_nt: TGTGCTAGTGGTTTGGTGGCCGGGACAGGGGGCCACGAGCAGTACTTC

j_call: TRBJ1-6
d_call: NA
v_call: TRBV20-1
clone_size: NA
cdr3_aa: CSASYSPLHF
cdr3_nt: TGCAGTGCTTCTTATTCACCCCTCCACTTT

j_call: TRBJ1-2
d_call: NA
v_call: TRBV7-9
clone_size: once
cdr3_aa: CASTPVHDSHGYTF
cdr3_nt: TGTGCCAGCACCCCGGTACATGACAGCCATGGCTACACCTTC

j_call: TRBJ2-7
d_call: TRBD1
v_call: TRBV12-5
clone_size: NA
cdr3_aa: CASGLGQGVLYEQYF
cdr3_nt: TGTGCTAGTGGCCTTGGACAGGGGGTTCTCTACGAGCAGTACTTC

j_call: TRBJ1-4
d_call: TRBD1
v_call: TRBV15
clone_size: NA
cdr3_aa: CATSSNRGVLNEKLFF
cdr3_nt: TGTGCCACCAGCAGTAACAGGGGGGTCCTTAATGAAAAACTGTTTTTT

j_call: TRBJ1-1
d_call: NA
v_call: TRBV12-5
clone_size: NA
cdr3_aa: CASGWTERVTEAFF
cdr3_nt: TGTGCTAGTGGGTGGACAGAGAGGGTTACTGAAGCTTTCTTT

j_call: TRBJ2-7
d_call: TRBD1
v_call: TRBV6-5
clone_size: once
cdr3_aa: CASRGTGTNEQYF
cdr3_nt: TGTGCCAGCAGAGGGACAGGGACAAACGAGCAGTACTTC

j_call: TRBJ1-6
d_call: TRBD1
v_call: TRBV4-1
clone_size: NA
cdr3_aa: CASRPGTDNSPLHF
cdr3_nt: TGCGCCAGCAGACCCGGGACAGATAATTCACCCCTCCACTTT

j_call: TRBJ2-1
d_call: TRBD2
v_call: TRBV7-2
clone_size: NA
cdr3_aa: CASTGGTNEQFF
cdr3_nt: TGTGCCAGCACCGGGGGGACCAATGAGCAGTTCTTC

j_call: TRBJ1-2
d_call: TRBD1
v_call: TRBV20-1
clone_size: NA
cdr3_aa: CSASRKTGGNGYTF
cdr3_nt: TGCAGTGCTAGTCGAAAAACAGGGGGCAATGGCTACACCTTC

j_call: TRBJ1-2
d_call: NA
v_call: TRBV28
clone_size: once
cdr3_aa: CASSLQTSYGYTF
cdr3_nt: TGTGCCAGCAGTTTACAGACATCGTATGGCTACACCTTC

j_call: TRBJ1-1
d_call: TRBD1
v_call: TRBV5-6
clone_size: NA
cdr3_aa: CASSWWDRASEAFF
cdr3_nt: TGTGCCAGCAGCTGGTGGGACAGGGCGTCTGAAGCTTTCTTT

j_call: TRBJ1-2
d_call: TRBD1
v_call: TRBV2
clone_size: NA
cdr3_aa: CASSPNLSTGGGYTF
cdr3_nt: TGTGCCAGCAGTCCGAACCTATCTACAGGGGGCGGCTACACCTTC

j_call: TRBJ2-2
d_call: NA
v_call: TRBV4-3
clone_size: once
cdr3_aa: CASSQVTGGDGELFF
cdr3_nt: TGCGCCAGCAGCCAAGTGACGGGGGGCGACGGGGAGCTGTTTTTT

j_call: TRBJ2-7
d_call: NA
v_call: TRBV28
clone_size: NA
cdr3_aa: CASSFAMTGQTYEQYF
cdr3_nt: TGTGCCAGCAGTTTCGCAATGACAGGACAAACCTACGAGCAGTACTTC

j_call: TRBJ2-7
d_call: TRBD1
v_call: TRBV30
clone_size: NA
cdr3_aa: CASQGQGVKSSYEQYF
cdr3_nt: TGTGCCTCACAGGGACAGGGGGTAAAATCCTCCTACGAGCAGTACTTC

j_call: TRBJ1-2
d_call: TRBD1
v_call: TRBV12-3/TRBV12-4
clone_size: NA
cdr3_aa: CASSAGTGGGYTF
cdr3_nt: TGTGCCAGCAGTGCCGGGACAGGGGGTGGCTACACCTTC

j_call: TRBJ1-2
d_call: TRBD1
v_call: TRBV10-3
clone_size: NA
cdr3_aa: CAISGSLSRDREYGYTF
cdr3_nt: TGTGCCATCAGTGGGTCTTTAAGCCGGGACAGGGAGTATGGCTACACCTTC

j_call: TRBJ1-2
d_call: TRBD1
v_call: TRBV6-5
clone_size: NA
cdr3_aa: CASSYRDRRNYGYTF
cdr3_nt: TGTGCCAGCAGTTATCGGGACAGGAGAAACTATGGCTACACCTTC

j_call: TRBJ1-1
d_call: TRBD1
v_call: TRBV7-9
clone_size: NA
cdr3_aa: CASSSHRGNYTEAFF
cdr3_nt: TGTGCCAGCAGCTCGCACAGGGGGAATTACACTGAAGCTTTCTTT

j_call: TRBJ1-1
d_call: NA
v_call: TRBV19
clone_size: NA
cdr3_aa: CASSPLGGSTEAFF
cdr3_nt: TGTGCCAGTAGCCCTCTCGGGGGAAGCACTGAAGCTTTCTTT

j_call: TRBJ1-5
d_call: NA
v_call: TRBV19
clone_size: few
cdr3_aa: CASTPTQGTYSNQPQHF
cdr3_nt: TGTGCCAGTACCCCTACCCAGGGGACCTATAGCAATCAGCCCCAGCATTTT

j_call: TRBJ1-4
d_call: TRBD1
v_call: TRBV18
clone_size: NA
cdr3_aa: CASSPGHEGAREKLFF
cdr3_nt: TGTGCCAGCTCACCAGGTCACGAGGGGGCGCGGGAAAAACTGTTTTTT

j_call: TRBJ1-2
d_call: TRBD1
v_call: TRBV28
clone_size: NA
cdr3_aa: CASSYGQGNYGYTF
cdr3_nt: TGTGCCAGCAGTTACGGACAGGGTAACTATGGCTACACCTTC

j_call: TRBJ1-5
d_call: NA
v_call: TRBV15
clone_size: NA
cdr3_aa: CATSSHHGGNQPQHF
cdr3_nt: TGTGCCACCAGCAGCCACCACGGGGGCAATCAGCCCCAGCATTTT

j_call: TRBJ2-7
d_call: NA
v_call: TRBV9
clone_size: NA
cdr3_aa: CASSTGQKGYEQYF
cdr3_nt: TGTGCCAGCAGCACCGGACAAAAGGGGTACGAGCAGTACTTC

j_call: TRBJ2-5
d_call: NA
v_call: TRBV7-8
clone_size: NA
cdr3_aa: CASSLVQQETQYF
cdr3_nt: TGTGCCAGCAGCTTAGTTCAACAAGAGACCCAGTACTTC

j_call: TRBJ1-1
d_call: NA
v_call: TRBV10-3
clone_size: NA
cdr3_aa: CAISDLAENTEAFF
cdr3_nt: TGTGCCATCAGTGACCTGGCCGAGAACACTGAAGCTTTCTTT

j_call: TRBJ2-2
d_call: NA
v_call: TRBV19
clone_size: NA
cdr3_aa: CASSVQGSGELFF
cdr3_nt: TGTGCCAGTAGTGTACAGGGTTCGGGGGAGCTGTTTTTT

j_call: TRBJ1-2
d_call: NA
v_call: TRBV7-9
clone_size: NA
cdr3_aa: CASSLWNPGGAYGYTF
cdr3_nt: TGTGCCAGCAGCTTGTGGAACCCAGGAGGAGCCTATGGCTACACCTTC

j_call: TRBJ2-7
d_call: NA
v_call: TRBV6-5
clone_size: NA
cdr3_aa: CASSPTGSYEQYF
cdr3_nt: TGTGCCAGCAGTCCAACAGGCTCCTACGAGCAGTACTTC

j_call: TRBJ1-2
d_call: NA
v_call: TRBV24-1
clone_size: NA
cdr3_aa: CATSDTRVHGYTF
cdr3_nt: TGTGCCACCAGTGATACCAGGGTGCATGGCTACACCTTC

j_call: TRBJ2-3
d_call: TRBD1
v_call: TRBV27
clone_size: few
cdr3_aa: CASSRARTGPSTDTQYF
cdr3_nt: TGTGCCAGCAGTCGGGCGAGGACAGGCCCTAGCACAGATACGCAGTATTTT

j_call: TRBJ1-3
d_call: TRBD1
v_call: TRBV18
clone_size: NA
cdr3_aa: CASSPIQGATGNTIYF
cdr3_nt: TGTGCCAGCTCACCAATACAGGGGGCTACTGGAAACACCATATATTTT